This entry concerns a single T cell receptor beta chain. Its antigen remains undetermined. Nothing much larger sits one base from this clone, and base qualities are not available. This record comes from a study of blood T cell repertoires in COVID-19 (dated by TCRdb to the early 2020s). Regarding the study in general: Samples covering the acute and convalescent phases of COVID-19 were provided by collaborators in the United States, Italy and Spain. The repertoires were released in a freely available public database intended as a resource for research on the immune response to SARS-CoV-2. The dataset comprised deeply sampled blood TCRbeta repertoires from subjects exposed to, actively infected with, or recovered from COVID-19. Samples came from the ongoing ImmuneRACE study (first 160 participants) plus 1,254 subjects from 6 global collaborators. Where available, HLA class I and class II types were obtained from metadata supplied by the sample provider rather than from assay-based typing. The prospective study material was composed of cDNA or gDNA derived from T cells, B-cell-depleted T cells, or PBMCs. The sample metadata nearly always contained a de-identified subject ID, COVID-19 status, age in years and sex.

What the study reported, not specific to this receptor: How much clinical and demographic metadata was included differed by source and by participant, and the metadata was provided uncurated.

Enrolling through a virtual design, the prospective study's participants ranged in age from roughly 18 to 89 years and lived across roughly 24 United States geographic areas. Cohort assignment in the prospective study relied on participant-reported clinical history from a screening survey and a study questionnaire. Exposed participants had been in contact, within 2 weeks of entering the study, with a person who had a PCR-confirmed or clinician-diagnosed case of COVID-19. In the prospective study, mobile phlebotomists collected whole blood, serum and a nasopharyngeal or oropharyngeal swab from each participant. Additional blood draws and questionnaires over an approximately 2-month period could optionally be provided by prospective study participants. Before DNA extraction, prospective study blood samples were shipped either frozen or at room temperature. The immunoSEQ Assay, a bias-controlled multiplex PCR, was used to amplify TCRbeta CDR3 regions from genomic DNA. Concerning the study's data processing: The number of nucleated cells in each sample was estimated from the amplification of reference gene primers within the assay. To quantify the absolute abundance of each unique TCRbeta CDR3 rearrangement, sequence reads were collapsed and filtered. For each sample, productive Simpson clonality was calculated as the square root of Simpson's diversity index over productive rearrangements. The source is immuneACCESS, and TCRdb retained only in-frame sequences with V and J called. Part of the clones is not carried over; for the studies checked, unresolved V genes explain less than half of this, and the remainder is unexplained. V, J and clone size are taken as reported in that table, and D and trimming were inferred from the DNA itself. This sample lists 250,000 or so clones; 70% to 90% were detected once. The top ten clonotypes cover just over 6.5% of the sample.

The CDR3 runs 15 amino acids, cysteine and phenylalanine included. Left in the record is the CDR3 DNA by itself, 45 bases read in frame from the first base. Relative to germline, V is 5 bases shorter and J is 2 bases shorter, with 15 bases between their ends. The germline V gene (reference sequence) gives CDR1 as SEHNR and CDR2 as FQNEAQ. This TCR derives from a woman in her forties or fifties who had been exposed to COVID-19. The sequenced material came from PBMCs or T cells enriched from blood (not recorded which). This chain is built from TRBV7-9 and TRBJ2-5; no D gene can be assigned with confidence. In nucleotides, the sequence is TGTGCCAGCAGCCCCTATCCGGTAGCTCAAGAGACCCAGTACTTC. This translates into CASSPYPVAQETQYF.